This TCR beta chain emerged from a study of cytomegalovirus exposure and HLA in healthy donors. Details on this clone: Its antigen is not known.

Overall study findings and caveats: Cytomegalovirus association was assigned to some 160 TCR beta chains.

The PCR employed 60 Vbeta primers together with 13 Jbeta primers. Only in-frame clones appear in the TCRdb table, and some are missing; sequencing was by immunoSEQ multiplex PCR. The repertoire includes roughly 97,000 clones, around 80% of them detected once, and 1.5% to 2% sits in the top ten. This CDR3 is 15 amino acids long. V lost 7 bases to trimming and J lost 1 base, with 13 bases between them. From germline, CDR1 is MNHEY and CDR2 SVGAGI. The chain carries TRBV6-5 and TRBJ2-2; the D is unclear. The TCR sequence derives from a middle-aged woman in good health and CMV-seronegative. The source material was PBMCs. CDR3 protein: CASTRALMNTGELFF. DNA of the CDR3: TGTGCCAGCACCCGAGCCCTCATGAACACCGGGGAGCTGTTTTTT.